This T cell receptor (beta chain) was identified during a study of Ad26.COV2.S vaccination and SARS-CoV-2 variants. Study background: The donor participated in the COV1001 trial, in its Ad26.COV2.S arm. Once or twice, 56 days apart, Ad26.COV2.S was delivered intramuscularly. Whole-study results and caveats: Those who received the vaccine showed greater spike-specific TCR breadth than those given placebo.

A word on this clone: The antigen remains unidentified.

Sequencing used immunoSEQ multiplex PCR; TCRdb keeps in-frame clones, though not all of them. The sample has hundreds of thousands of clones, roughly 90% seen once. This sample's treatment: roughly 19 received Ad26.COV2.S at low or high dose, single or two shots; about 5 received placebo; per-sample allocation not given. Sampling was done on day 63 after the first vaccine or placebo injection. In the vaccine, an Ad26 vector expressed the SARS-CoV-2 spike of the Wuhan strain. This sample comprised peripheral blood, obtained in a trial of Ad26.COV2.S vaccine versus placebo. The sequence was obtained from a person between 18 and 65 years old who received the Ad26.COV2.S COVID-19 vaccine or a placebo.

The CDR3 loop is CASSLALGGGPGELFF. The CDR3 nucleotides read TGTGCCAGCAGCTTGGCACTCGGGGGCGGGCCCGGGGAGCTGTTTTTT. The chain links TRBV5-4 to TRBJ2-2; D might be TRBD1 or TRBD2, each matching 6 bases. V lost 0 bases, J lost 6 bases, and 15 bases lay in between. From germline, CDR1 is SGHNT and CDR2 YYREEE (reference sequence). The CDR3 extends over 16 amino acids.